This entry lists 6 T cell receptor beta chains sequenced from one sample in a study of regulatory T cells in long-lasting Graves disease. Time point of the sample: newly diagnosed GD, antithyroid drugs for less than 3 months. PBMCs provided the RNA from which the TCR library was made. With iRepertoire HTBI primers and Arm-PCR of CDR3 regions, TCR beta libraries were built. Using its own MiXCR run on the multiplex PCR reads, TCRdb lists one record per CDR3 protein. The sample carries about 540,000 distinct CDR3 sequences, approximately 12% recorded once. These data also formed part of another study, on T cells in Graves' hyperthyroidism and ophthalmopathy.

The material was peripheral blood mononuclear cells (PBMCs), obtained at new diagnosis, from a patient treated with antithyroid drugs. These receptors came from a man aged 25-45 years with Graves disease.

This clonotype was seen at least ten times. The chain recombines TRBV2 with TRBJ2-3, with 9 bases fitting TRBD2. This CDR3 region has 15 residues. With 11 bases clipped from V and 0 bases from J, the junction kept 9 bases outside the gene matches. Germline values: CDR1 SNHLY, CDR2 FYNNEI. CDR3 coding DNA: TGTGCCTGCCAACTAGCGGGCATTAGCACAGATACGCAGTATTTT. Its protein is CACQLAGISTDTQYF.

The chain combines TRBV6-1 with TRBJ1-5; a weak D match, TRBD1 (5 bases). This CDR3 has 17 amino acids. Germline CDR1 reads MNHNS; CDR2 reads SASEGT. Trimming left V 2 bases short and J 2 bases short, with 16 bases between. CDR3 amino acids: CASSEILGGTGNQPQHF. Written as DNA, the CDR3 is TGTGCCAGCAGTGAAATTTTGGGCGGGACGGGCAATCAGCCCCAGCATTTT.

The count of this clonotype is one. The chain joins TRBV6-1 to TRBJ1-2; a possible D gene is TRBD1 (5 bases). V lost 6 bases, J lost 7 bases, and 18 bases lay in between. Germline CDR1 reads MNHNS; CDR2 reads SASEGT. This CDR3 is 14 amino acids long. In nucleotides, the CDR3 is TGTGCCAGCAGCCGCGACAGCCCTAGGGGTGGCTACACCTTC. The encoded protein is CASSRDSPRGGYTF.

This sequence joins TRBV29-1 and TRBJ2-2, with 11 nucleotides matching TRBD1. Germline-derived CDR1 and CDR2 are SQVTM and ANQGSEA. This CDR3 spans 13 amino acids. The ends lost 7 bases at V and 7 bases at J; junction bases unmatched: 5. CDR3 sequence reads: CSAAGQGVGELFF. The CDR3 DNA follows: TGCAGCGCCGCGGGACAGGGGGTCGGGGAGCTGTTTTTT.

At least ten counts were recorded for this clonotype. The gene calls are TRBV27 and TRBJ2-7; the match to TRBD1 covers 7 bases. V lost 3 bases, J lost 5 bases, and 4 bases stayed unmatched. Germline lookup yields CDR1 MNHEY and CDR2 SMNVEV (reference sequence). The CDR3 runs 13 residues. CDR3 amino acids: CASSLAQGNEQYF. For the CDR3, the DNA is TGTGCCAGCAGTTTGGCACAGGGGAACGAGCAGTACTTC.

Ten or more counts support this clonotype. The chain couples TRBV12-3 or TRBV12-4 to TRBJ1-2; no firm D call. The CDR3 contains 15 residues. The V end was cut by 1 base, the J end by 0 bases, with 9 bases between. CDR3 protein: CASSLEARPNYGYTF. The CDR3 DNA is TGTGCCAGCAGTTTAGAGGCCAGACCTAACTATGGCTACACCTTC.